These T cell receptor beta chains were read from a single sample in a study of T-cell reconstitution after alpha-beta-depleted transplantation in children. MiXCR, run by TCRdb on the PCR reads, gives a single entry per CDR3 protein. The repertoire holds about 300,000 distinct CDR3 sequences, with 7.5% to 9% as singletons. The sequences come from peripheral blood, collected 360 days after TCRalphabeta/CD19-depleted stem cell transplant. These receptors were collected from a female patient aged 2-15 years who had a stem cell transplant for Fanconi anemia, so the T cells may come from the graft donor. Both conserved end residues are part of each CDR3. A D gene is named only where the DNA matches it firmly. Only some rows state a clone size, as once, few, many or a class for expanded clones.

>many|TRBV7-8|TRBD1|TRBJ1-2
TGTGCCAGCAGCTTGTCCGACAGGGGAGATCCTCCTCACTATGGCTACACCTTC
CASSLSDRGDPPHYGYTF
>.|TRBV28|TRBD1|TRBJ1-2
TGTGCCAGCAGTTTGGGGACAGGGTATAATGGCTACACCTTC
CASSLGTGYNGYTF
>few|TRBV20-1|TRBD1|TRBJ1-5
TGCAGTGCTCCGGGACAGCTAAATCAGCCCCAGCATTTT
CSAPGQLNQPQHF
>many|TRBV20-1|TRBD1|TRBJ2-1
TGCAGTGCTAGAGGGTCAGGGGGCGCAGTCAATGAGCAGTTCTTC
CSARGSGGAVNEQFF
>.|TRBV24-1|.|TRBJ2-5
TGTGCCACCAGTGACGAGGCGGAGACCCAGTACTTC
CATSDEAETQYF
>.|TRBV7-3|.|TRBJ2-3
TGTGCCAGCAGCTCCCGATGGGATACGCAGTATTTT
CASSSRWDTQYF
>.|TRBV7-9|TRBD2|TRBJ2-1
TGTGCCACCCAGGGGACTAGCGGGGGGCCGGAGCAGTTCTTC
CATQGTSGGPEQFF
>many|TRBV20-1|.|TRBJ2-7
TGCAGTGCGTACTCAACGACACCCTCCTACGAGCAGTACTTC
CSAYSTTPSYEQYF
>many|TRBV5-6|.|TRBJ1-2
TGTGCCAGCAGCTTTGGCCAGGACGTGGGTGGCTACACCTTC
CASSFGQDVGGYTF
>.|TRBV7-6|.|TRBJ1-2
TGTGCCAGCAGCTTAGGGACAGCCACATCTAACTATGGCTACACCTTC
CASSLGTATSNYGYTF
>many|TRBV11-2|.|TRBJ2-1
TGTGCCAGCAGCTTAGATAGAAAGTTCTTC
CASSLDRKFF
>few|TRBV20-1|TRBD2|TRBJ2-3
TGCAGTGCTAGAGGGGCGGGGGGGCACATCGATACGCAGTATTTT
CSARGAGGHIDTQYF
>many|TRBV12-3/TRBV12-4|.|TRBJ2-4
TGTGCCAGCGACAGTGGAGCCAAAAACATTCAGTACTTC
CASDSGAKNIQYF
>few|TRBV5-1|TRBD1|TRBJ2-5
TGCGCCAGCAGCTCGGGACAGGGGTTTGGAGAGACCCAGTACTTC
CASSSGQGFGETQYF
>few|TRBV6-6|TRBD1|TRBJ1-5
TGTGCCATCGGACAGGTTAGCAATCAGCCCCAGCATTTT
CAIGQVSNQPQHF
>.|TRBV6-1|.|TRBJ1-2
TGTGCCAGCAGTGAAGCTTGGGGGTACGGCTATGGCTACACCTTC
CASSEAWGYGYGYTF
>.|TRBV2|TRBD2|TRBJ2-4
TGTGCCAGCAGTGAACCAGCGGGGGCCAAAAACATTCAGTACTTC
CASSEPAGAKNIQYF
>many|TRBV7-9|TRBD2|TRBJ2-5
TGTGCCAGCAGCCGAAAGACTAGCGGACAAGAGACCCAGTACTTC
CASSRKTSGQETQYF
>many|TRBV20-1|TRBD2|TRBJ2-4
TGCAGTGCTCACCCTAGCGGGAAAAACATTCAGTACTTC
CSAHPSGKNIQYF
>many|TRBV20-1|TRBD1|TRBJ2-5
TGCAGTGCTAGAGTGGGACAGGGGATGGGGGAGACCCAGTACTTC
CSARVGQGMGETQYF
>.|TRBV9|TRBD1|TRBJ1-2
TGTGCCAGCAGCGTAGCCGCTGCGAGGGGGCTTGCACAAGGCTACACCTTC
CASSVAAARGLAQGYTF
>many|TRBV20-1|TRBD1|TRBJ1-1
TGCAGTGGTTGGGGACAGCCTAAGAACACTGAAGCTTTCTTT
CSGWGQPKNTEAFF
>few|TRBV5-5|TRBD1|TRBJ2-7
TGTGCCAGCAGCTTGGGCCTGGGACAGGGAGTCTACGAGCAGTACTTC
CASSLGLGQGVYEQYF
>few|TRBV18|.|TRBJ2-5
TGTGCCAGCTCACCCGATTTTGGGGGAGGAAGAGAAGAGACCCAGTACTTC
CASSPDFGGGREETQYF
>.|TRBV27|.|TRBJ1-6
TGTGCCAGCAGATTCGGAGGGAATTCACCCCTCCACTTT
CASRFGGNSPLHF
>many|TRBV9|.|TRBJ1-6
TGTGCCAGCAGCAATCCCTCTACCGGGAATTCACCCCTCCACTTT
CASSNPSTGNSPLHF
>many|TRBV5-1|TRBD1|TRBJ1-1
TGCGCCAGCCAAGACAGGGGGCCCGCGAACACTGAAGCTTTCTTT
CASQDRGPANTEAFF
>many|TRBV20-1|TRBD1|TRBJ2-2
TGCAGTGCTGGGACAGCCAGCGGGGAGCTGTTTTTT
CSAGTASGELFF
>.|TRBV18|TRBD1|TRBJ1-2
TGTGCCAGCTCAACAGGGGACTATGGCTACACCTTC
CASSTGDYGYTF
>many|TRBV12-3/TRBV12-4|TRBD1|TRBJ2-2
TGTGCCAGCAGTGGACAGGGGACCGGGGAGCTGTTTTTT
CASSGQGTGELFF
>few|TRBV7-2|.|TRBJ2-2
TGTGCCAGCAGCTTATTCTCCAGAGTGAACACCGGGGAGCTGTTTTTT
CASSLFSRVNTGELFF
>few|TRBV20-1|.|TRBJ2-5
TGCAGTCCTTATGAACCGCGGGGTGGGGAGACCCAGTACTTC
CSPYEPRGGETQYF
>many|TRBV12-3/TRBV12-4|TRBD2|TRBJ2-4
TGTGCCAGCAGATCTCGACTAGCGGGGGCCGTAGCCAAAAACATTCAGTACTTC
CASRSRLAGAVAKNIQYF
>many|TRBV4-1|.|TRBJ2-4
TGCGCCAGCAGCCAAGAGGGGGCGCGGGGCATTCAGTACTTC
CASSQEGARGIQYF
>.|TRBV5-1|.|TRBJ2-5
TGCGCCAGCAGCCTAGGGACTCAGCAAGAGACCCGGTACTTC
CASSLGTQQETRYF
>many|TRBV6-5|.|TRBJ1-3
TGTGCCAGCAGTTACTCAGCAGGGGTCGGAAACACCATATATTTT
CASSYSAGVGNTIYF
>many|TRBV24-1|TRBD2|TRBJ2-1
TGTGCCACCAGTGATCCGGGACTAGGTCAAAATGAGCAGTTCTTC
CATSDPGLGQNEQFF
>many|TRBV28|.|TRBJ1-5
TGTGCCAGCAGTACCCCAGGTAGCAATCAGCCCCAGCATTTT
CASSTPGSNQPQHF
>many|TRBV4-3|.|TRBJ2-7
TGCGCCAGCAGCCAAGATGGGAGTAGGGTAGGATGGGACGAGCAGTACTTC
CASSQDGSRVGWDEQYF
>many|TRBV20-1|TRBD2|TRBJ2-3
TGCAGTGCTAGCCCAGTAGCGGGGCCCTTCACAGATACGCAGTATTTT
CSASPVAGPFTDTQYF
>many|TRBV4-2|TRBD2|TRBJ2-7
TGTGCCAGCAGCCAATTAGCGGGGGGGGTATACGAGCAGTACTTC
CASSQLAGGVYEQYF
>.|TRBV10-3|.|TRBJ1-5
TGTGCCATCAGTGATTTGGGACGGAATCAGCCCCAGCATTTT
CAISDLGRNQPQHF
>many|TRBV20-1|.|TRBJ2-3
TGCAGTGCTAGAGATCTCGGGAAACCGGGCACAGATACGCAGTATTTT
CSARDLGKPGTDTQYF
>.|TRBV18|.|TRBJ1-3
TGTGCCAGCTCACCACTTGGGGGAGTCGAGTCTGGAAACACCATATATTTT
CASSPLGGVESGNTIYF
>many|TRBV10-3|.|TRBJ2-3
TGTGCCATCAGTGTAACAGATACGCAGTATTTT
CAISVTDTQYF